The 18 T cell receptor beta chains reported below all come from one sample, sequenced in a study of blood T cell repertoires in COVID-19. Clones were read by immunoSEQ multiplex PCR, and TCRdb kept only the in-frame ones, dropping some. The sample contains 130,000 to 150,000 clones, 75% to 90% of which appear only once. The sample was peripheral blood. These receptors were collected from a woman aged 60-75 years with COVID-19, enrolled during active disease.

The gene calls are TRBV18 and TRBJ2-2; possibly TRBD1 for D (6 bases). The germline V gene encodes CDR1 KGHSH and CDR2 LQKENI. Trimming shortened V by 3 bases and J by 2 bases, and 16 bases separated the two germline ends. CDR3 length equals 17 residues. CDR3 nucleotides: TGTGCCAGCTCACCCCGAGGGCAGGGGAGAAACACCGGGGAGCTGTTTTTT. It specifies CASSPRGQGRNTGELFF. The variable domain in full, completed from reference TRBV18 and TRBJ2-2, reads NAGVMQNPRHLVRRRGQEARLRCSPMKGHSHVYWYRQLPEEGLKFMVYLQKENIIDESGMPKERFSAEFPKEGPSILRIQQVVRGDSAAYFCASSPRGQGRNTGELFFGEGSRLTVL.

The chain is built from TRBV11-3 and TRBJ2-3, with 7 bases lining up with TRBD1. The CDR3 extends over 16 amino acids. CDR1 is SGHNT and CDR2 is YENEEA in the germline V gene. V shed 0 bases and J 2 bases; nucleotides not matched to a gene: 5. Written as DNA, the CDR3 is TGTGCCAGCAGCTTAGATTCACAGGGGAACACAGATACGCAGTATTTT. Encoded protein: CASSLDSQGNTDTQYF.

This clone appeared once. The chain joins TRBV27 to TRBJ1-2, with 10 bases aligning to TRBD1. Per germline, CDR1 MNHEY and CDR2 SMNVEV (reference sequence). V shed 4 bases and J 1 base; nucleotides not matched to a gene: 0. The CDR3 contains 14 residues. In DNA, the CDR3 is TGTGCCAGCAGTTGGACAGGGGGTAACTATGGCTACACCTTC. Translated, it gives CASSWTGGNYGYTF.

This rearrangement joins TRBV29-1 to TRBJ2-1; maybe TRBD2 (5 bases). Germline V gene sequence: CDR1 SQVTM, CDR2 ANQGSEA. CDR3 size: 11 residues. Trimming cost V 7 bases and J 8 bases, with 12 bases left between them. CDR3 bases: TGCAGCGCCCGAGGGCTAGATGAGCAGTTCTTC. Translating it yields CSARGLDEQFF.

The chain is built from TRBV7-9 and TRBJ2-1; TRBD2 matches 8 bases. V lost 4 bases and J lost 8; bases outside the gene matches: 10. CDR3 length: 15 residues. Per germline, CDR1 SEHNR and CDR2 FQNEAQ (reference sequence). In DNA, the CDR3 is TGTGCCAGCAGCTGGCGTACTAGCGGTAGCCATGAGCAGTTCTTC. Translating it yields CASSWRTSGSHEQFF. Filled out from reference TRBV7-9 and TRBJ2-1, the complete variable domain reads DTGVSQNPRHKITKRGQNVTFRCDPISEHNRLYWYRQTLGQGPEFLTYFQNEAQLEKSRLLSDRFSAERPKGSFSTLEIQRTEQGDSAMYLCASSWRTSGSHEQFFGPGTRLTVL.

The J gene is TRBJ2-2, the V gene TRBV7-8; no clear D gene. This CDR3 is 13 amino acids long. Germline loops: CDR1 SGHVS, CDR2 FQNEAQ. The ends were cut back, 3 bases at V and 4 bases at J, with 6 bases in the middle. The CDR3 bases are TGTGCCAGCAGCTTGCCGGTCACCGGGGAGCTGTTTTTT. Translation: CASSLPVTGELFF.

This chain connects TRBV5-1 to TRBJ1-1; TRBD1 matches 9 bases. This CDR3 comprises 15 residues. Germline V gene lookup returns CDR1 SGHRS and CDR2 YFSETQ. The trim removed 4 bases at V and 2 bases at J, leaving 6 bases unmatched. CDR3 sequence reads: CASSLGTGKNTEAFF. CDR3 DNA: TGCGCCAGCAGCCTCGGGACAGGGAAAAACACTGAAGCTTTCTTT.

The chain combines TRBV7-3 with TRBJ2-5, with a tentative D call TRBD2 (5 bases). Trimming shortened V by 6 bases and J by 2 bases, and 16 bases separated the two germline ends. Germline CDR1 is SGHTA and CDR2 is FQGTGA. The CDR3 consists of 15 residues. CDR3 nucleotides: TGTGCCAGCAGATCCAATCTCCGGGAACAAGAGACCCAGTACTTC. Its translation: CASRSNLREQETQYF. Full variable domain (remainder filled in from reference TRBV7-3 and TRBJ2-5): GAGVSQTPSNKVTEKGKYVELRCDPISGHTALYWYRQSLGQGPEFLIYFQGTGAADDSGLPNDRFFAVRPEGSVSTLKIQRTERGDSAVYLCASRSNLREQETQYFGPGTRLLVL.

In this sample, this clone turned up once. CDR3 amino acids: CASSEQGNQPQHF. The CDR3 coding sequence is TGTGCCAGCAGTGAACAGGGGAATCAGCCCCAGCATTTT. The chain couples TRBV6-1 to TRBJ1-5, with D possibly TRBD1 on 6 matching bases. The germline V and J ends were trimmed by 2 bases and 4 bases, with 6 bases remaining between them. CDR3 length: 13 amino acids. Germline lookup yields CDR1 MNHNS and CDR2 SASEGT.

The chain recombines TRBV5-1 with TRBJ2-5; 9 bases align to TRBD2. Germline CDR1 and CDR2: SGHRS and YFSETQ. This CDR3 spans 18 amino acids. With 4 bases clipped from V and 4 bases from J, the junction kept 17 bases outside the gene matches. The CDR3 DNA is TGCGCCAGCAGCCCCCGACTTGGCGCGGGGGGGCCTCGAGAGACCCAGTACTTC. Its protein product is CASSPRLGAGGPRETQYF.

This clone has more than one count but fewer than ten. V and J are TRBV4-1 and TRBJ1-1; D might be TRBD1 (5 bases). Germline CDR1 MGHRA, CDR2 YSYEKL. The CDR3 sequence is 16 residues long. The V and J ends lost 3 bases and 3 bases respectively, with 17 bases between them. This CDR3 reads CASSHVTPRADTEAFF. The CDR3 nucleotides read TGCGCCAGCAGCCACGTTACCCCCAGGGCGGACACTGAAGCTTTCTTT.

CDR3 loop: CASSLSSAGGAPDEQYF. DNA for the CDR3: TGTGCCAGCAGCCTCTCGAGCGCAGGGGGCGCCCCGGACGAGCAGTACTTC. The J gene is TRBJ2-7, the V gene TRBV5-5; 8 bases line up with TRBD1. The V gene end was trimmed by 4 bases and the J gene end by 5 bases; junction bases not matched to a gene: 17. The V gene's germline CDR1 is SGHKS and CDR2 YYEKEE (reference sequence). There are 17 residues in the CDR3.

This chain uses TRBV3-1 (or the pseudogene TRBV3-2) with TRBJ2-7; D ambiguous. The germline V gene has CDR1 LGHDT and CDR2 YNNKEL (reference sequence). Trimming removed 3 bases from V and 2 bases from J, with 14 bases in between. There are 15 residues in the CDR3. The CDR3 loop reads CASSHGETPTYEQYF. The CDR3 DNA reads as TGTGCCAGCAGCCATGGAGAGACTCCGACCTACGAGCAGTACTTC.

The chain employs TRBV5-1 and TRBJ2-1, with 7 bases identical to TRBD1. J lost 3 bases, V lost 3 bases, and 12 bases had no gene match. Germline V gene lookup returns CDR1 SGHRS and CDR2 YFSETQ. CDR3 size: 17 residues. Here the CDR3 reads CASSSRGGSRGYNEQFF. Written as DNA, the CDR3 is TGCGCCAGCAGCTCAAGAGGGGGCAGTCGGGGCTACAATGAGCAGTTCTTC.

The rearrangement joins TRBV19 to TRBJ1-3; maybe TRBD1 (5 bases). The ends were cut back, 10 bases at V and 0 bases at J, with 16 bases in the middle. CDR1 and CDR2 (germline): LNHDA, SQIVND (reference sequence). CDR3 length equals 15 residues. The CDR3 reads CATTLGLSSGNTIYF. Here the CDR3 DNA reads TGTGCCACCACCCTGGGACTGAGCTCTGGAAACACCATATATTTT.

About this clone: Other DNA variants within this sample encode the same CDR3. The chain combines TRBV5-4 with TRBJ2-3; 12 positions match TRBD2. V lost 2 bases and J lost 3; bases outside the gene matches: 4. The CDR3 sequence is 16 residues long. Germline V gene data show CDR1 as SGHNT and CDR2 as YYREEE (reference sequence). CDR3 in DNA: TGTGCCAGCAGCTTAGCTAGCGGGGGGGATACAGATACGCAGTATTTT. This gives the protein CASSLASGGDTDTQYF.

The CDR3 loop reads CASSQDRQKTNYGYTF. The CDR3 coding sequence is TGCGCCAGCAGCCAAGACAGACAGAAAACTAACTATGGCTACACCTTC. This chain joins TRBV4-3 and TRBJ1-2, with a tentative D call TRBD1 (5 bases). The CDR3 covers 16 residues. Per germline, CDR1 LGHNA and CDR2 YSLEER. Trimming shortened V by 0 bases and J by 0 bases, and 11 bases separated the two germline ends.

This chain uses TRBV5-8 with TRBJ2-1, with D possibly being TRBD2 (7 bases). V dropped 0 bases and J dropped 6 bases, with 13 bases sitting between them. This CDR3 region has 15 residues. Germline V CDR1 and CDR2: SGHTS, YDEGEE. CDR3 sequence: CASSLERGAGNEQFF. CDR3 coding DNA: TGTGCCAGCAGCTTGGAACGGGGGGCCGGCAATGAGCAGTTCTTC.